The text below deals with one T cell receptor (beta chain). Antigen unknown. These data originate in a study of graft-versus-host responses after intestinal transplantation. Study at large: Recipients across the board were started on anti-thymocyte globulin induction, then kept on tacrolimus and steroids for two to three years.

This CDR3 is built from 15 residues. In germline, CDR1 is SGHAT, CDR2 FQNNGV. V shed 5 bases and J shed 2 bases, with 13 bases lying between them. Study results and limitations: Marrow from the recipient contained GvH clones, some of which had appeared first in ileum or blood. Allografts of patients with graft-donor T cell macrochimerism showed high graft-versus-host to host-versus-graft clone ratios.

TCRdb's copy holds only in-frame clones and misses some; the assay was immunoSEQ multiplex PCR. The sample has about 92,000 clones, around 83% seen once. Specimen: unstimulated CD8+ T cells sorted from spleen or lymph node cells, collected before intestinal transplant. The source of this sequence is a human donor who received an intestinal transplant. The chain has TRBV11-2 and TRBJ1-3, with D possibly matching TRBD1 (5 bases). CDR3 sequence: CASSLTVPTGNTIYF. CDR3 nucleotides: TGTGCCAGCAGCCTGACAGTCCCAACTGGAAACACCATATATTTT. The whole variable domain, remainder taken from reference TRBV11-2 and TRBJ1-3, is EAGVAQSPRYKIIEKRQSVAFWCNPISGHATLYWYQQILGQGPKLLIQFQNNGVVDDSQLPKDRFSAERLKGVDSTLKIQPAKLEDSAVYLCASSLTVPTGNTIYFGEGSWLTVV.